The next 25 T cell receptor beta chains were all read from a single sample in a study of graft-versus-host responses after intestinal transplantation. Only in-frame clones appear in the TCRdb table, and some are missing; sequencing was by immunoSEQ multiplex PCR. Found here are 55,000 to 65,000 clones, almost 95% of them singletons; the top ten hold 0.38%. The antigens these receptors bind are not known. The sample in question was unstimulated CD4+ T cells sorted from spleen or lymph node cells, obtained before transplant. The receptors were gathered from a human donor who was the organ donor for an intestinal transplant.

The gene calls are TRBV7-6 and TRBJ2-7; D might be TRBD2 (6 bases). The germline V and J ends were trimmed by 3 bases and 7 bases, with 16 bases remaining between them. The CDR3 is 14 amino acids. Germline CDR1 and CDR2: SGHVS and FNYEAQ. The CDR3 spells CASSLTPGAGEQYF. CDR3 bases: TGTGCCAGCAGCTTGACTCCGGGAGCCGGGGAGCAGTACTTC.

CDR3 sequence (DNA): TGTGCCAGCAGCGCAAGCGGGGGGAAAGAGACCCAGTACTTC. This codes for CASSASGGKETQYF. The chain couples TRBV7-2 to TRBJ2-5; 9 bases align to TRBD2. Germline values: CDR1 SGHTA, CDR2 FQGNSA. CDR3 length: 14 residues. V was pared by 5 bases and J by 3 bases, with 4 bases of the junction left unmatched.

The chain recombines TRBV15 with TRBJ1-4; D is unresolved. Germline CDR1 is LNHNV and CDR2 is YYDKDF (reference sequence). Trimming took off 4 bases at V and 10 bases at J, with 13 bases between the two ends. This CDR3 has 13 amino acids. For the CDR3, the DNA is TGTGCCACCAGCACCCCTTCGTTCGGAAAACTGTTTTTT. Amino acid sequence: CATSTPSFGKLFF.

The chain is built from TRBV20-1 and TRBJ2-1, with D perhaps being TRBD1 or TRBD2 (5 bases each). This CDR3 has 11 residues. The V gene's germline CDR1 is DFQATT and CDR2 SNEGSKA (reference sequence). Trimming shortened V by 4 bases and J by 8 bases, and 9 bases separated the two germline ends. DNA of the CDR3: TGCAGTGCTATCCGGGGCTATGAGCAGTTCTTC. This gives the protein CSAIRGYEQFF.

This rearrangement joins TRBV2 to TRBJ2-7; D is perhaps TRBD1 (5 bases). The CDR3 extends over 15 amino acids. Germline CDR1 reads SNHLY; CDR2 reads FYNNEI. With 3 bases removed from V and 5 bases from J, the gap between germline ends came to 17 bases. CDR3 region: CASSEEKGPGNEQYF. As DNA, the CDR3 is TGTGCCAGCAGTGAGGAAAAGGGCCCAGGGAACGAGCAGTACTTC.

The chain links TRBV7-2 to TRBJ1-3; D remains ambiguous. Trimming removed 8 bases at V and 1 base at J, with 9 bases between. This CDR3 has 13 amino acids. Germline V CDR1 and CDR2: SGHTA, FQGNSA. The CDR3 loop is CASRRASGNTIYF. DNA for the CDR3: TGTGCCAGCCGACGAGCGTCTGGAAACACCATATATTTT. Based on the CDR3 plus reference TRBV7-2 and TRBJ1-3, the full variable domain is GAGVSQSPSNKVTEKGKDVELRCDPISGHTALYWYRQSLGQGLEFLIYFQGNSAPDKSGLPSDRFSAERTGGSVSTLTIQRTQQEDSAVYLCASRRASGNTIYFGEGSWLTVV.

The table lists this clone with a few counts. The chain recombines TRBV6-6 with TRBJ2-7; D possibly corresponds to TRBD1 (6 bases). V was clipped by 5 bases and J by 4 bases, with 9 bases between them. Germline V gives CDR1 MNHNY, CDR2 SVGAGI (reference sequence). CDR3 length: 12 amino acids. Here the CDR3 reads CASSQTGYEQYF. DNA for the CDR3: TGTGCCAGCAGTCAGACAGGTTACGAGCAGTACTTC.

This chain joins TRBV6-1 and TRBJ2-1, with 7 bases that match TRBD1. There are 17 residues in the CDR3. J lost 2 bases, V lost 3 bases, and 10 bases had no gene match. Germline assignment: CDR1 MNHNS and CDR2 SASEGT. This chain's CDR3 is CASSDLYRGKTYNEQFF. CDR3 nucleotide sequence: TGTGCCAGCAGTGACCTGTACAGGGGCAAGACCTACAATGAGCAGTTCTTC.

The rearrangement uses TRBV19 and TRBJ2-2, with D possibly being TRBD1 (5 bases). The CDR3 extends over 14 amino acids. The V and J ends lost 4 bases and 9 bases respectively, with 15 bases between them. Germline CDR1 and CDR2: LNHDA and SQIVND (reference sequence). In nucleotides, the CDR3 is TGTGCCAGTAGTACCCTACAGGAGAACCGGGAGCTGTTTTTT. Its protein product is CASSTLQENRELFF. Filled out from reference TRBV19 and TRBJ2-2, the complete variable domain reads DGGITQSPKYLFRKEGQNVTLSCEQNLNHDAMYWYRQDPGQGLRLIYYSQIVNDFQKGDIAEGYSVSREKKESFPLTVTSAQKNPTAFYLCASSTLQENRELFFGEGSRLTVL.

The chain joins TRBV10-3 to TRBJ1-2, with 7 positions matching TRBD1. Looked up from germline, CDR1 is ENHRY and CDR2 is SYGVKD. V lost 4 bases to trimming and J lost 3 bases; unmatched junction nucleotides: 8. This CDR3 region has 15 residues. The CDR3 sequence is CAISGGQFGDYGYTF. The CDR3 region has the DNA TGTGCCATCAGTGGGGGACAGTTCGGGGACTATGGCTACACCTTC.

The chain combines TRBV21-1 with TRBJ2-2; TRBD2 is taken as the D call from the table, unchecked against the DNA. TRBV21-1 is flagged as a pseudogene. This CDR3 is 17 amino acids long. This CDR3 is CASSRPARGGGNGELFF. In nucleotides, the CDR3 is TGTGCCAGCAGCCGCCCCGCGCGGGGGGGCGGGAACGGGGAGCTGTTTTTT.

V is TRBV4-2 and J is TRBJ1-5; D is unresolved. Germline-derived CDR1 and CDR2 are LGHNA and YNFKEQ. V was pared by 3 bases and J by 0 bases, with 6 bases between. The CDR3 is made up of 14 amino acids. In nucleotides, the CDR3 is TGTGCCAGCAGCCAGGACGTTAGCAATCAGCCCCAGCATTTT. Its translation is CASSQDVSNQPQHF.

The V call is TRBV7-9, the J call TRBJ1-2, with D possibly matching TRBD1 (5 bases). The CDR3 has 14 amino acids. V shed 5 bases and J shed 4 bases, with 14 bases lying between them. CDR1 and CDR2 from the germline V gene are SEHNR and FQNEAQ (reference sequence). CDR3 nucleotide sequence: TGTGCCAGCAGCGCGGGGCAGGGACCCTATGGCTACACCTTC. Protein sequence: CASSAGQGPYGYTF.

This clone was detected once. The V gene is TRBV5-4, the J gene TRBJ2-1; D is undetermined. This CDR3 region has 15 residues. Trimming removed 3 bases at V and 12 bases at J, with 22 bases between. Germline V gene data show CDR1 as SGHNT and CDR2 as YYREEE (reference sequence). CDR3 DNA: TGTGCCAGCAGCTCCGGAACCAACATACCCATGGGGCAGTTCTTC. Encoded protein: CASSSGTNIPMGQFF.

The chain couples TRBV28 to TRBJ2-3, with 8 bases aligning to TRBD2. J gave up 0 bases and V 4 bases, and 6 bases lay outside the gene matches. CDR1 is MDHEN, CDR2 SYDVKM, per germline. This CDR3 comprises 16 residues. CDR3 coding DNA: TGTGCCAGCAGTTGGACTGGCGGGGGGAGCACAGATACGCAGTATTTT. Translation: CASSWTGGGSTDTQYF.

The chain recombines TRBV5-4 with TRBJ1-1; unclear D gene. Germline V gene data show CDR1 as SGHNT and CDR2 as YYREEE (reference sequence). This CDR3 is built from 14 residues. With 2 bases removed from V and 1 base from J, the gap between germline ends came to 9 bases. CDR3 DNA: TGTGCCAGCAGCTTTCGCGGCCCGAACACTGAAGCTTTCTTT. This gives the protein CASSFRGPNTEAFF.

The V and J genes are TRBV4-2 and TRBJ1-5, with a possible D match to TRBD1 (5 bases). Germline V lookup: CDR1 LGHNA, CDR2 YNFKEQ. This CDR3 has 16 residues. V lost 3 bases to trimming and J lost 5 bases, with 17 bases between them. The CDR3 DNA reads as TGTGCCAGCAGCCATGGCAGGGCCGGGGGGGATCAGCCCCAGCATTTT. This translates into CASSHGRAGGDQPQHF.

The rearrangement joins TRBV15 to TRBJ1-6; D gene uncertain. Germline CDR1 and CDR2: LNHNV and YYDKDF (reference sequence). The CDR3 sequence is 14 residues long. Trimming left V 5 bases short and J 0 bases short, with 5 bases between. DNA for the CDR3: TGTGCCACCAGCGGGCGCTCCTATAATTCACCCCTCCACTTT. It translates to CATSGRSYNSPLHF.

The CDR3 loop reads CASGRGGPPDTQYF. In DNA form, the CDR3 reads TGTGCCAGCGGGAGGGGGGGGCCCCCAGATACGCAGTATTTT. The rearrangement uses TRBV2 and TRBJ2-3, with D tentatively TRBD2 (7 bases). CDR1 and CDR2 (germline): SNHLY, FYNNEI. V shed 8 bases and J shed 4 bases, with 16 bases lying between them. This CDR3 spans 14 amino acids.

The gene calls are TRBV4-2 and TRBJ2-5; D not resolved. The CDR3 has 13 amino acids. The V end was cut by 2 bases, the J end by 5 bases, with 9 bases between. CDR1 is LGHNA and CDR2 is YNFKEQ in the germline V gene. The CDR3 nucleotides read TGTGCCAGCAGCCAAAGCGAACGGGAGACCCAGTACTTC. Translated, it gives CASSQSERETQYF.

This sequence joins TRBV5-4 and TRBJ1-6, with a possible D match to TRBD1 (6 bases). Germline CDR1 is SGHNT and CDR2 is YYREEE (reference sequence). The CDR3 contains 17 residues. Trimming pared 4 bases from V and 13 bases from J, leaving 27 bases between. DNA of the CDR3: TGTGCCAGCAGCGGGGCACCGGGACACCAAGGCGGGGCTCCCCTCCACTTT. Translated, it gives CASSGAPGHQGGAPLHF.

J is TRBJ2-3 and V is TRBV18, with D unresolved. The germline CDR1 and CDR2 sequences are KGHSH and LQKENI. This CDR3 region has 12 residues. V was clipped by 2 bases and J by 6 bases, with 6 bases between them. DNA of the CDR3: TGTGCCAGCTCACCAGTTGAGGATACGCAGTATTTT. The encoded protein is CASSPVEDTQYF.

The chain recombines TRBV5-6 with TRBJ2-3; maybe TRBD1 (5 bases). CDR3 length: 16 amino acids. Deletions cut 0 bases from V and 2 bases from J, with 13 bases between. In germline, CDR1 is SGHDT, CDR2 YYEEEE. The DNA of the CDR3 is TGTGCCAGCAGCTTGGCCGGTCAGGGCTACACAGATACGCAGTATTTT. This codes for CASSLAGQGYTDTQYF.

The chain couples TRBV28 to TRBJ2-7; no firm D call. Germline V gene data show CDR1 as MDHEN and CDR2 as SYDVKM. CDR3 size: 14 residues. V lost 1 base and J lost 1, with 8 bases in between. The DNA of the CDR3 is TGTGCCAGCAGTTTATCTGGCAGGTCCTACGAGCAGTACTTC. Amino acid sequence: CASSLSGRSYEQYF.

The chain carries TRBV15 and TRBJ2-2; 11 bases match TRBD2. Germline V gene data show CDR1 as LNHNV and CDR2 as YYDKDF (reference sequence). Trimming removed 0 bases from V and 4 bases from J; junction bases left unmatched: 7. The CDR3 covers 18 residues. The CDR3 bases are TGTGCCACCAGCAGAGATACGACGCTAGCGGGGGGCACCGGGGAGCTGTTTTTT. It translates to CATSRDTTLAGGTGELFF.